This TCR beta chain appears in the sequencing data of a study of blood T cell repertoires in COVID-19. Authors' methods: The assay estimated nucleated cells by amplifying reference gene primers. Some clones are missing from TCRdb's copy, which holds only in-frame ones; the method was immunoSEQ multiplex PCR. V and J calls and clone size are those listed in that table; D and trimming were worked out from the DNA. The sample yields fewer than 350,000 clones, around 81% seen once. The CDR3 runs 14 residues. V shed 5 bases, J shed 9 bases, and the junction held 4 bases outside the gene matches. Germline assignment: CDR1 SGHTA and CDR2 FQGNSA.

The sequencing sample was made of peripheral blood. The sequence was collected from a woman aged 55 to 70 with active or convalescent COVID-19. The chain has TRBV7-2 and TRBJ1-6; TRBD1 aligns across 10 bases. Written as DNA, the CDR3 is TGTGCCAGCAGCCCGACAGGGGGCACTTCACCCCTCCACTTT. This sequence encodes CASSPTGGTSPLHF.